This entry lists 23 T cell receptor beta chains sequenced from one sample in a study of control samples from healthy donors and cancer patients (dated by TCRdb to about 2020). The method behind the library was the immunoSEQ multiplex PCR assay. TCRdb carries this immuneACCESS record with in-frame sequences only. Its versions omit some clonotypes, under half of them owing to an unresolved V gene in the studies checked, with the rest unexplained. The sample table contains around 89,000 clones; only one count was recorded for approximately 82% of them. The top ten constitute roughly 9.8% of the sample. The sample taken for sequencing was blood. The origin of the receptors is a woman aged 55-70 years in good health.

The V gene is TRBV5-5, the J gene TRBJ2-3; D gene uncertain. The germline V gene has CDR1 SGHKS and CDR2 YYEKEE (reference sequence). V lost 2 bases, J lost 2 bases, and 0 bases lay in between. The CDR3 spans 11 residues. CDR3 amino acids: CASSFTDTQYF. The CDR3 DNA reads as TGTGCCAGCAGCTTCACAGATACGCAGTATTTT.

The gene calls are TRBV7-9 and TRBJ1-4; possibly TRBD1 for D (6 bases). Germline-derived CDR1 and CDR2 are SEHNR and FQNEAQ (reference sequence). This CDR3 contains 14 residues. V was pared by 3 bases and J by 8 bases, with 13 bases between. CDR3 amino acids: CASSFTGFYEKLFF. The CDR3 DNA reads TGTGCCAGCAGCTTTACAGGGTTTTACGAAAAACTGTTTTTT.

The chain couples TRBV5-1 to TRBJ1-1; 7 nucleotides align to TRBD1. The V gene end was trimmed by 4 bases and the J gene end by 4 bases; junction bases not matched to a gene: 7. The germline V gene encodes CDR1 SGHRS and CDR2 YFSETQ. The CDR3 is made up of 14 amino acids. The CDR3, as DNA: TGCGCCAGCAGCGCCCGACAGGGAGGCACTGAAGCTTTCTTT. It encodes CASSARQGGTEAFF.

The rearrangement links TRBV6-5 to TRBJ1-1, with D hard to call. Germline V gene lookup returns CDR1 MNHEY and CDR2 SVGAGI. The ends were cut back, 5 bases at V and 4 bases at J, with 14 bases in the middle. This CDR3 spans 14 amino acids. Here the CDR3 reads CASSTRFEGTEAFF. Here the CDR3 DNA reads TGTGCCAGCAGTACTCGGTTCGAGGGCACTGAAGCTTTCTTT.

This chain links TRBV6-6 with TRBJ2-7, with 8 nucleotides matching TRBD1. This CDR3 contains 15 residues. CDR1 is MNHNY, CDR2 SVGAGI, per germline (reference sequence). After removal of 2 bases from V and 5 bases from J, the junction contained 8 bases not matched to a gene. Written as DNA, the CDR3 is TGTGCCAGCAGTTACGCCGGACAGGGCGCCAACGAGCAGTACTTC. It specifies CASSYAGQGANEQYF.

V is TRBV10-3 and J is TRBJ1-1; D perhaps matches TRBD1 (6 bases). Germline lookup yields CDR1 ENHRY and CDR2 SYGVKD. The CDR3 spans 14 residues. Between the trimmed V and J ends, which lost 6 bases and 1 base, there was a span of 12 bases. Here the CDR3 reads CAIRPGVPNTEAFF. CDR3 coding DNA: TGTGCCATCAGACCAGGGGTTCCGAACACTGAAGCTTTCTTT.

About this clone: The junction departs from the called germline gene at one end, perhaps through a read error. V is TRBV28 and J is TRBJ1-5, with 9 nucleotides matching TRBD1. The CDR3 covers 18 residues. CDR1 is MDHEN, CDR2 SYDVKM, per germline. In DNA, the CDR3 is TGTGTCAGCGGTACCCAATACAGGGGGCCCCCGGGGGATCAGCCCCAGCATTTT. Residues: CVSGTQYRGPPGDQPQHF.

This sequence joins TRBV9 and TRBJ2-2, with D unclear. This CDR3 has 16 amino acids. The ends were cut back, 5 bases at V and 3 bases at J, with 17 bases in the middle. The germline V gene has CDR1 SGDLS and CDR2 YYNGEE. Here the CDR3 reads CASSPTRLVDTGELFF. The CDR3 coding sequence is TGTGCCAGCAGTCCCACCCGGCTAGTAGACACCGGGGAGCTGTTTTTT.

This chain joins TRBV5-4 and TRBJ1-2; possibly TRBD1 for D (5 bases). The ends were cut back, 2 bases at V and 5 bases at J, with 16 bases in the middle. CDR1 and CDR2 (germline): SGHNT, YYREEE (reference sequence). This CDR3 has 15 amino acids. CDR3 amino acids: CASSFTGTPHYGYTF. The CDR3 DNA reads TGTGCCAGCAGCTTTACGGGGACCCCTCATTATGGCTACACCTTC.

The chain recombines TRBV2 with TRBJ2-2; D not certain. Trimming cost V 2 bases and J 4 bases, with 5 bases left between them. CDR1 is SNHLY and CDR2 is FYNNEI in the germline V gene. CDR3 length: 13 amino acids. Written as DNA, the CDR3 is TGTGCCAGCAGTGAATGGGGCACCGGGGAGCTGTTTTTT. It yields the protein CASSEWGTGELFF. The whole variable domain, filled in from reference TRBV2 and TRBJ2-2, reads EPEVTQTPSHQVTQMGQEVILRCVPISNHLYFYWYRQILGQKVEFLVSFYNNEISEKSEIFDDQFSVERPDGSNFTLKIRSTKLEDSAMYFCASSEWGTGELFFGEGSRLTVL.

The chain links TRBV15 to TRBJ1-1; 10 positions match TRBD1. This CDR3 is built from 18 residues. V shed 1 base, J shed 6 bases, and the junction held 14 bases outside the gene matches. Germline V gene lookup returns CDR1 LNHNV and CDR2 YYDKDF (reference sequence). The DNA of the CDR3 is TGTGCCACCAGCAGAGGATCCGGGACAGGGGTTAAACGATCTGAAGCTTTCTTT. Amino acid sequence: CATSRGSGTGVKRSEAFF.

CDR3 in amino acids: CASSKPAGGQGDTQYF. DNA of the CDR3: TGTGCCAGCAGTAAACCAGCGGGGGGGCAAGGAGATACGCAGTATTTT. This rearrangement joins TRBV27 to TRBJ2-3; 10 positions match TRBD2. This CDR3 is built from 16 residues. The germline gives CDR1 MNHEY, CDR2 SMNVEV (reference sequence). V shed 5 bases and J 5 bases; nucleotides not matched to a gene: 10.

V is TRBV5-4 and J is TRBJ2-5; D remains ambiguous. Germline loops: CDR1 SGHNT, CDR2 YYREEE (reference sequence). The CDR3 has 14 residues. Between the trimmed V and J ends, which lost 10 bases and 1 base, there was a span of 17 bases. CDR3 nucleotides: TGTGCCTTCAGCGCTGGTGGTCCCCAAGAGACCCAGTACTTC. This codes for CAFSAGGPQETQYF.

The J gene is TRBJ2-7, the V gene TRBV5-4, with D perhaps TRBD1 or TRBD2 (6 bases each). V lost 0 bases to trimming and J lost 5 bases, with 18 bases between them. CDR1 is SGHNT, CDR2 YYREEE, per germline (reference sequence). This CDR3 comprises 16 residues. CDR3 DNA: TGTGCCAGCAGCTTGGCCGGGGGCGCAATCGTACACGAGCAGTACTTC. It is translated as CASSLAGGAIVHEQYF.

This clone was picked up many times. One end of the junction does not line up with germline, which may come from a read error. This chain joins TRBV7-7 and TRBJ2-2; TRBD1 matches at 7 bases. Germline CDR1 is SSHAT and CDR2 is FNYEAQ (reference sequence). This CDR3 is 16 amino acids long. CDR3 bases: TGTGCTAGCAGCTTAGCACGGACAGGCAACACCGGGGAGCTGTTTTTT. Translated, it gives CASSLARTGNTGELFF.

This clone has only a few counts. V is TRBV3-1 (or the pseudogene TRBV3-2) and J is TRBJ1-2; a weak D match, TRBD1 (5 bases). Germline assignment: CDR1 LGHDT and CDR2 YNNKEL (reference sequence). Trimming took 4 bases from V and 1 from J, leaving 13 bases between them. The CDR3 has 15 amino acids. CDR3 amino acids: CASSPTRGGNYGYTF. CDR3 sequence (DNA): TGTGCCAGCAGCCCCACTCGTGGGGGTAACTATGGCTACACCTTC.

The V and J genes are TRBV2 and TRBJ2-7; D gene unclear. This CDR3 region has 13 residues. The V end lost 7 bases, the J end lost 6 bases, and 16 bases lay between the germline ends. Germline CDR1 SNHLY, CDR2 FYNNEI. The CDR3 sequence is CASTPGPTGEQYF. CDR3 DNA sequence: TGTGCCAGCACTCCGGGTCCAACGGGCGAGCAGTACTTC. The variable domain in full, completed from reference TRBV2 and TRBJ2-7, reads EPEVTQTPSHQVTQMGQEVILRCVPISNHLYFYWYRQILGQKVEFLVSFYNNEISEKSEIFDDQFSVERPDGSNFTLKIRSTKLEDSAMYFCASTPGPTGEQYFGPGTRLTVT.

This clone was observed once. A read error may produce the germline difference seen at one junction end. Other DNA sequences from this sample encode an identical CDR3 as well. V usage is TRBV5-1 and J usage is TRBJ2-3; 8 positions agree with TRBD2. CDR3 size: 16 residues. Per the germline V gene, CDR1 is SGHRS and CDR2 is YFSETQ. CDR3 nucleotide sequence: TGCGCCAGCAGCTCCATAGCGGGAACACACACAGATACACAGTATTTT. The encoded protein is CASSSIAGTHTDTQYF.

In nucleotides, the CDR3 is TGTGCCAGCAGCGCTGGACTAGCGGGAGTTCGAAACGGGGAGCTGTTTTTT. This sequence encodes CASSAGLAGVRNGELFF. The chain recombines TRBV6-2 or TRBV6-3 with TRBJ2-2; 13 bases match TRBD2. This CDR3 is 17 amino acids long. Germline V gene sequence: CDR1 MNHEY, CDR2 SVGEGT. The J segment lost 7 bases and the V segment lost 6 bases, leaving 11 bases of the junction unmatched.

The gene calls are TRBV5-6 and TRBJ1-4; perhaps TRBD1 as D (5 bases). The CDR3 has 16 amino acids. Per the germline V gene, CDR1 is SGHDT and CDR2 is YYEEEE. V lost 0 bases, J lost 14 bases, and 23 bases lay in between. The CDR3 protein is CASSLGAQRDPKGLFF. As DNA, the CDR3 is TGTGCCAGCAGCTTGGGGGCCCAGCGGGATCCAAAGGGGCTGTTTTTT.

Here the CDR3 DNA reads TGCGCCAGTAGCAGGGGAGGGAACACTGAAGCTTTCTTT. It encodes CASSRGGNTEAFF. The chain combines TRBV10-1 with TRBJ1-1, with D possibly TRBD1 on 6 matching bases. The CDR3 covers 13 residues. The V and J ends lost 9 bases and 1 base respectively, with 12 bases between them. Germline V gene sequence: CDR1 WNHNN, CDR2 SYGVQD (reference sequence).

The rearrangement uses TRBV2 and TRBJ2-5; D tentatively reads TRBD1 or TRBD2 (5 bases each). V dropped 4 bases and J dropped 1 base, with 10 bases sitting between them. CDR3 length: 14 residues. CDR1 and CDR2 (germline): SNHLY, FYNNEI. CDR3 DNA: TGTGCCAGCAGTGTTGGGACCCCCCAAGAGACCCAGTACTTC. This encodes CASSVGTPQETQYF.

The table lists this clone with a few counts. J is TRBJ1-2 and V is TRBV19; tentatively, D is TRBD1 (5 bases). The V gene's germline CDR1 is LNHDA and CDR2 SQIVND (reference sequence). CDR3 length equals 14 residues. The germline V and J ends were trimmed by 6 bases and 2 bases, with 13 bases remaining between them. The CDR3 DNA follows: TGTGCCAGTAGACAGGCCACCCAAAACTATGGCTACACCTTC. Translation gives CASRQATQNYGYTF. Supplemented by reference TRBV19 and TRBJ1-2, the full variable domain reads DGGITQSPKYLFRKEGQNVTLSCEQNLNHDAMYWYRQDPGQGLRLIYYSQIVNDFQKGDIAEGYSVSREKKESFPLTVTSAQKNPTAFYLCASRQATQNYGYTFGSGTRLTVV.